This note documents a single T cell receptor (beta chain) sequence. Its antigen is as yet unknown. The sample originates from a study of CD8 T cells in ankylosing spondylitis. General study points: The study looked at matched synovial fluid samples from ankylosing spondylitis patients. Disease-linked clones were reported to be significantly enriched there. CD8+ by phenotype, disease-linked clones were relatively rare in peripheral blood.

MiXCR was run by TCRdb on the 5' RACE reads, yielding one entry per CDR3 protein. The sample records 230,000 or so distinct CDR3 sequences, about 20% being singletons. Trimming left V 4 bases short and J 1 base short, with 11 bases between. CDR1 is SGDLS and CDR2 is YYNGEE in the germline V gene. This CDR3 spans 14 amino acids. Sequenced input: blood, either unsorted or a sorted T cell fraction (not recorded which). V usage is TRBV9 and J usage is TRBJ1-1, with D maybe TRBD1 (6 bases). This sequence was found in a male donor with ankylosing spondylitis or in good health (not recorded which). CDR3 in DNA: TGTGCCAGCAGCATCGGACAGTGGAACACTGAAGCTTTCTTT. It specifies CASSIGQWNTEAFF.